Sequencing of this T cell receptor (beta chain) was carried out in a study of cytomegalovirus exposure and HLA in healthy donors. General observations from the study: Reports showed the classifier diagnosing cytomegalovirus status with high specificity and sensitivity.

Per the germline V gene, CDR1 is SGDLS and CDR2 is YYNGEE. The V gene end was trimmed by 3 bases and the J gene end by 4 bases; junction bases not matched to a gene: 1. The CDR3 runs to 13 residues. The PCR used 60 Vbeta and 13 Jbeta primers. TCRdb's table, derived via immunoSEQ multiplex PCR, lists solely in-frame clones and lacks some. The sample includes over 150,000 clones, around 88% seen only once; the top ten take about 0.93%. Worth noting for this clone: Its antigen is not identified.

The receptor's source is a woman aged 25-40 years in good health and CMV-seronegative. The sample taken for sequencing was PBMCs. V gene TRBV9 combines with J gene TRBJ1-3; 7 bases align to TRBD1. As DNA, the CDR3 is TGTGCCAGCAGCGAGACAGGGGGAAACACCATATATTTT. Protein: CASSETGGNTIYF.